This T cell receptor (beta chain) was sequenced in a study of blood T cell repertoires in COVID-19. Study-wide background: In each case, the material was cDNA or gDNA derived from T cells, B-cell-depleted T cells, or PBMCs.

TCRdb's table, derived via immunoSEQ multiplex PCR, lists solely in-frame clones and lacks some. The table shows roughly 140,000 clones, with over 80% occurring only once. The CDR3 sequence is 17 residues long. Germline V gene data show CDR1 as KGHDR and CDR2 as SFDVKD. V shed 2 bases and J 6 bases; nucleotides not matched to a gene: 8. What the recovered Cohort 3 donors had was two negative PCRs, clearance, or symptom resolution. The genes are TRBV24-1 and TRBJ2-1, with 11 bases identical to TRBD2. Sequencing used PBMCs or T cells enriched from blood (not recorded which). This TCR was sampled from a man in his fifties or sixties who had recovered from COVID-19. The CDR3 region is CATSDSLGTSGANEQFF. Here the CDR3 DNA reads TGTGCCACCAGTGATTCCCTGGGGACTAGCGGAGCCAATGAGCAGTTCTTC.